This T cell receptor beta chain was recovered during a study of cytomegalovirus exposure and HLA in healthy donors. Points from the study as a whole: The likely explanation for a cluster of highly shared sequence variants was sequencing artifact. Researchers reported that three CMV-associated chains were confirmed in vitro as CMV antigen-specific.

It was with 60 Vbeta and 13 Jbeta primers that the PCR ran. TCRdb's table, derived via immunoSEQ multiplex PCR, lists solely in-frame clones and lacks some. This table holds some 130,000 clones, 75% to 85% found once. The donors (healthy individuals) were bone marrow donors. About this clone: Its antigen is unknown.

The origin of this receptor is a male donor in good health and CMV-seronegative. Sequenced: PBMCs.

The CDR3 nucleotides are TGCGCCAGCAGTTCGGGGTGGGGGCAACCCTCCTACAATGAGCAGTTCTTC. Its translation: CASSSGWGQPSYNEQFF. The chain carries TRBV5-1 and TRBJ2-1, with a weak D call TRBD1 (6 bases). The CDR3 loop spans 17 amino acids. Trimming removed 5 bases at V and 0 bases at J, with 18 bases between. Germline-derived CDR1 and CDR2 are SGHRS and YFSETQ.